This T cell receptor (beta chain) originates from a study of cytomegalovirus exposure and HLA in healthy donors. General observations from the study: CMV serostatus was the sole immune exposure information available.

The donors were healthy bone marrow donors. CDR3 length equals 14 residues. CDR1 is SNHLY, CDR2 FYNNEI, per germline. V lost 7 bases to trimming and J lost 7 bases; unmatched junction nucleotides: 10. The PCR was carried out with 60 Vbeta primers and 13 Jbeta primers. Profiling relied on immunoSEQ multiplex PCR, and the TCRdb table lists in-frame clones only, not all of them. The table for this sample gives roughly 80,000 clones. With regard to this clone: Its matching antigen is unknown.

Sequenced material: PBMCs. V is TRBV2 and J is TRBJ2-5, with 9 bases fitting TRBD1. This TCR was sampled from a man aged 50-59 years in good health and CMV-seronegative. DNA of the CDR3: TGTGCCAGCACTCTCCGGGACAGGGTAGGGACCCAGTACTTC. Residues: CASTLRDRVGTQYF.